Presented here are 16 T cell receptor beta chains from one specimen sequenced in a study of regulatory T cells in long-lasting Graves disease. Arm-PCR of CDR3 regions and iRepertoire HTBI primers were the basis on which TCR beta libraries were built. One entry per CDR3 protein, called by TCRdb with MiXCR from the multiplex PCR reads. The sample has roughly 530,000 distinct CDR3 sequences, roughly 16% seen once; the top ten hold 20% to 25%. Time point reported: newly diagnosed GD, antithyroid drugs for less than 3 months. PBMC-derived RNA was used for the TCR library. The data also belong to a second study, concerning T cells in Graves' hyperthyroidism and ophthalmopathy.

Specimen: peripheral blood mononuclear cells (PBMCs), collected at new diagnosis, from a patient treated with antithyroid drugs. All receptors derive from a woman aged 35-65 years with Graves disease.

The chain carries TRBV14 and TRBJ2-1, with 7 bases that match TRBD2. The CDR3 is made up of 15 amino acids. Germline CDR1 is SGHDN and CDR2 is FVKESK. Trimming removed 5 bases from V and 0 bases from J; junction bases left unmatched: 4. The CDR3 loop is CASSKSGDSYNEQFF. The CDR3 DNA follows: TGTGCCAGCAGCAAGAGCGGGGACTCCTACAATGAGCAGTTCTTC.

At least ten counts were recorded for this clonotype. The genes are TRBV3-1 and TRBJ1-1, with 9 bases identical to TRBD1. The trim removed 5 bases at V and 11 bases at J, leaving 9 bases unmatched. From germline, CDR1 is LGHDT and CDR2 YNNKEL (reference sequence). The CDR3 is made up of 13 amino acids. This CDR3 reads CASSNLGQGKAFF. The DNA for the CDR3 is TGTGCCAGCAGCAACTTGGGACAGGGAAAGGCTTTCTTT.

Many counts were recorded for this clonotype. This sequence joins TRBV3-1 and TRBJ1-4; TRBD1 matches at 8 bases. Germline V gives CDR1 LGHDT, CDR2 YNNKEL (reference sequence). J was trimmed by 2 bases and V by 1 base; bases with no gene match: 3. The CDR3 totals 16 residues. The CDR3 sequence: CASSQARQGTNEKLFF. In DNA form, the CDR3 reads TGTGCCAGCAGCCAAGCCCGACAGGGGACTAATGAAAAACTGTTTTTT.

This clonotype was seen a handful of times. The chain has TRBV6-5 and TRBJ2-7, with D maybe TRBD1 (7 bases). This CDR3 contains 16 residues. The V gene lost 1 base and the J gene lost 5 bases, with 18 bases spanning the gap. Looked up from germline, CDR1 is MNHEY and CDR2 is SVGAGI. The CDR3 spells CASSYYTGAPGDEQYF. Written as DNA, the CDR3 is TGTGCCAGCAGTTACTACACAGGGGCCCCGGGGGACGAGCAGTACTTC.

This clonotype was observed a few times. This chain uses TRBV5-1 with TRBJ1-1; D remains ambiguous. CDR3 length: 15 residues. CDR1 is SGHRS, CDR2 YFSETQ, per germline. V was shortened by 0 bases and J by 0 bases, with 9 bases between the two germline ends. The CDR3 reads CASSLVQFMNTEAFF. The CDR3 DNA sequence: TGCGCCAGCAGCTTGGTGCAATTCATGAACACTGAAGCTTTCTTT. Filled out from reference TRBV5-1 and TRBJ1-1, the complete variable domain reads KAGVTQTPRYLIKTRGQQVTLSCSPISGHRSVSWYQQTPGQGLQFLFEYFSETQRNKGNFPGRFSGRQFSNSRSEMNVSTLELGDSALYLCASSLVQFMNTEAFFGQGTRLTVV.

The sample holds a few counts of this clonotype. The chain links TRBV20-1 to TRBJ1-1; 9 bases align to TRBD1. CDR1 is DFQATT and CDR2 is SNEGSKA in the germline V gene (reference sequence). The CDR3 is made up of 16 amino acids. The trim removed 5 bases at V and 4 bases at J, leaving 14 bases unmatched. The CDR3 is CSADSRQGVSGTEAFF. CDR3 coding DNA: TGCAGTGCTGACTCACGACAGGGGGTAAGCGGCACTGAAGCTTTCTTT.

This clonotype showed up many times. The chain uses TRBV19 and TRBJ1-3; D is unclear. Trimming took 6 bases from V and 0 from J, leaving 9 bases between them. The CDR3 contains 14 residues. Germline CDR1 and CDR2: LNHDA and SQIVND (reference sequence). CDR3 DNA: TGTGCCAGTAGGCAGGATCACTCTGGAAACACCATATATTTT. Its translation is CASRQDHSGNTIYF.

This clonotype was observed at least ten times. The rearrangement joins TRBV12-3 or TRBV12-4 to TRBJ2-3; D gene ambiguous. V lost 6 bases to trimming and J lost 2 bases, with 9 bases between them. CDR3 length equals 13 residues. For the CDR3, the DNA is TGTGCCAGCAGCTCACTGTCCACAGATACGCAGTATTTT. Protein: CASSSLSTDTQYF.

This clonotype has a single count. V and J are TRBV19 and TRBJ2-3, with 12 bases lining up with TRBD2. The germline gives CDR1 LNHDA, CDR2 SQIVND (reference sequence). The length of the CDR3 is 14 residues. The V and J ends lost 3 bases and 6 bases, in that order; junction bases with no gene match: 1. This CDR3 reads CASSMGTSGDTQYF. In DNA, the CDR3 is TGTGCCAGTAGTATGGGGACTAGCGGGGATACGCAGTATTTT.

This clonotype showed up just a few times. The V call is TRBV7-2, the J call TRBJ2-1; TRBD2 matches 11 bases. In germline, CDR1 is SGHTA, CDR2 FQGNSA. V trimming: 0 bases; J trimming: 7 bases; junction bases outside the gene matches: 5. The CDR3 extends over 16 amino acids. The CDR3 DNA reads TGTGCCAGCAGCTTAGCCTCTAGCGGGGGGTTGAATGAGCAGTTCTTC. Residues: CASSLASSGGLNEQFF.

Many counts were recorded for this clonotype. The chain couples TRBV12-3 or TRBV12-4 to TRBJ1-6; TRBD1 matches 10 bases. CDR3 length: 15 residues. The J segment lost 4 bases and the V segment lost 6 bases, leaving 3 bases of the junction unmatched. The CDR3 DNA sequence: TGTGCCAGCAGAGGGGACAGGGGTTATAATTCACCCCTCCACTTT. It is translated as CASRGDRGYNSPLHF.

To note about this clonotype: One end of the junction is discordant with germline, which a read error may explain. The rearrangement joins TRBV2 to TRBJ1-2; D gene ambiguous. In germline, CDR1 is SNHLY, CDR2 FYNNEI. The CDR3 loop spans 11 amino acids. The CDR3 nucleotides read TGTGCCAGCAGTGAGGACGGCGGCTACGCCTTC. Its protein is CASSEDGGYAF. Drawing the rest from reference TRBV2 and TRBJ1-2, the complete variable domain is EPEVTQTPSHQVTQMGQEVILRCVPISNHLYFYWYRQILGQKVEFLVSFYNNEISEKSEIFDDQFSVERPDGSNFTLKIRSTKLEDSAMYFCASSEDGGYAFGSGTRLTVV.

This clonotype was detected many times. The rearrangement uses TRBV3-1 and TRBJ1-2; D unresolved. From germline, CDR1 is LGHDT and CDR2 YNNKEL (reference sequence). CDR3 length: 16 residues. Trimming took off 3 bases at V and 1 base at J, with 15 bases between the two ends. CDR3 in DNA: TGTGCCAGCAGCCACAGAAACTCTCGACATAACTATGGCTACACCTTC. Protein product: CASSHRNSRHNYGYTF.

This clonotype was seen ten or more times. In nucleotides, the CDR3 is TGTGCCAGCACGCTGGTAGATAATTCACCCCTCCACTTT. It yields the protein CASTLVDNSPLHF. This chain joins TRBV2 and TRBJ1-6, with D unclear. Trimming took off 7 bases at V and 5 bases at J, with 9 bases between the two ends. Germline V CDR1 and CDR2: SNHLY, FYNNEI. The CDR3 is made up of 13 amino acids.

The gene calls are TRBV19 and TRBJ1-1; D unresolved. Germline CDR1 LNHDA, CDR2 SQIVND (reference sequence). Trimming took off 7 bases at V and 5 bases at J, with 14 bases between the two ends. This CDR3 spans 13 amino acids. As DNA, the CDR3 is TGTGCCAGTACTACGCGAGAGGTTACTGAAGCTTTCTTT. Residues: CASTTREVTEAFF.

This clonotype was picked up many times. The J gene is TRBJ2-3, the V gene TRBV12-3 or TRBV12-4; D is perhaps TRBD2 (5 bases). There are 15 residues in the CDR3. Trimming stripped 4 bases from V and 3 bases from J, with 14 bases between. The CDR3 nucleotides read TGTGCCAGCAGTTCGCGGGCGAGCCGGACAGATACGCAGTATTTT. It codes for CASSSRASRTDTQYF.